This T cell receptor beta chain was sequenced during a study of T-cell reconstitution after alpha-beta-depleted transplantation in children. Findings of the study overall: Reports say that about two months after transplant, the alpha-beta T cells came out of several hundred graft clones that had expanded.

A note on this clonotype: Its antigen is not known.

This sample's TCRbeta library carried unique molecular identifier barcodes. TCRdb ran MiXCR on the PCR reads and lists one entry per CDR3 protein. The sample shows over 150,000 distinct CDR3 sequences, roughly 7% of them seen only once. Germline CDR1 is SGHVS and CDR2 is FQNEAQ. The CDR3 length is 15 residues. With 2 bases removed from V and 2 bases from J, the gap between germline ends came to 9 bases. This specimen was PBMCs, taken before TCRalphabeta/CD19-depleted stem cell transplant. The chain is built from TRBV7-8 and TRBJ2-2; D not certain. The clonotype originates from a boy aged 2 to 9 with acute lymphoblastic leukemia, due to receive a stem cell transplant. The CDR3 DNA sequence: TGTGCCAGCAGCTTACGAAGGATCAACACCGGGGAGCTGTTTTTT. Protein: CASSLRRINTGELFF.